This T cell receptor beta chain appears in the sequencing data of a study of OX40 agonist ivuxolimab in advanced cancers. In the study overall: Three partial responders included one hepatocellular carcinoma patient and two cutaneous melanoma patients. Study outcomes and limitations: Undetermined was the antigen specificity of the expanded peripheral T cells. By week 6 at 0.1 to 3.0 mg/kg, blood CD4+ and CD8+ T cells had expanded clonally. CD8+ T cells showed, on average, more clonal expansion than CD4+ cells.

The V end lost 0 bases, the J end lost 1 base, and 7 bases lay between the germline ends. Germline V lookup: CDR1 SGHRS, CDR2 YFSETQ. This CDR3 has 14 residues. Assay used: immunoSEQ multiplex PCR; TCRdb lists only in-frame clones, some missing. The table has tens of thousands of clones, 82% seen once. For this clone: Its antigen is still unknown.

Source: CD4+ or CD8+ T cells sorted from blood, taken in a trial of the OX40 agonist ivuxolimab. The TCR sequence derives from an adult with an advanced solid tumor such as melanoma, head and neck, liver or kidney cancer. The chain couples TRBV5-1 to TRBJ1-1; no clear D. In nucleotides, the CDR3 is TGCGCCAGCAGCTTGGGGGCAGAGAACACTGAAGCTTTCTTT. Translating gives CASSLGAENTEAFF.